This TCR beta chain came from a study of blood T cells in healthy people across ages. The amount of total RNA extracted per sample was at least 6 micrograms. The V gene lost 7 bases and the J gene lost 0 bases, with 9 bases spanning the gap. Germline CDR1 and CDR2: MNHNS and SASEGT. The CDR3 has 13 residues. This clonotype occurred once. Together with a sample-barcoded 5' primer, a J-beta primer mix was included in a second PCR lasting roughly 7 to 11 cycles. TCRdb passed the 5' RACE reads through MiXCR, listing each CDR3 protein once. The table shows about 640,000 distinct CDR3 sequences, with roughly three fifths occurring only once.

The sequenced material came from blood. This TCR derives from a man in his 60s in good health. J is TRBJ1-1 and V is TRBV6-1, with D hard to call. CDR3 bases: TGTGCCAGCACGGCGGAAGTGAACACTGAAGCTTTCTTT. Translated: CASTAEVNTEAFF.